The text below deals with one TCR beta chain. The data belong to a study of blood T cell repertoires in COVID-19. For the study at large: COVID-19 samples collected from the United States, Italy and Spain covered acute and convalescent phases. Sample material is recorded as cDNA or gDNA derived from T cells, B-cell-depleted T cells, or PBMCs.

This CDR3 has 14 amino acids. Per the germline V gene, CDR1 is MNHEY and CDR2 is SMNVEV (reference sequence). V was trimmed by 3 bases and J by 9 bases, leaving 12 bases between them. Authors' data handling: Using reference gene primer amplification, nucleated cell counts were estimated. Clones were sequenced by immunoSEQ multiplex PCR, and TCRdb holds only the in-frame ones, with some missing. V and J calls and clone size follow that table, whereas D and trimming were derived from the DNA. The sample holds fewer than 250,000 clones, almost 85% seen once. The clonotype was recovered from a middle-aged woman with acute or convalescent COVID-19. The chain recombines TRBV27 with TRBJ1-6; the D gene is possibly TRBD1 (6 bases). The sequencing sample was made of peripheral blood. In DNA, the CDR3 is TGTGCCAGCAGTTTTGGGACAACATTTTCACCCCTCCACTTT. It yields the protein CASSFGTTFSPLHF.